This TCR beta chain comes out of a study of cytomegalovirus exposure and HLA in healthy donors. This clone was picked up a small number of times. Its antigen is unknown. PCR involved 60 Vbeta and 13 Jbeta primers. TCRdb's copy holds only in-frame clones and misses some; the assay was immunoSEQ multiplex PCR. The sample consists of around 97,000 clones, approximately 64% of them appearing once. Notes on the study in general: 150 to 200 TCR beta chains were listed as cytomegalovirus-associated. Presence/absence results assume similar sequencing depth per donor, which may not hold.

V lost 2 bases and J lost 4; bases outside the gene matches: 9. CDR3 length: 17 amino acids. Per the germline V gene, CDR1 is MNHEY and CDR2 is SMNVEV (reference sequence). The sequenced sample consisted of PBMCs. The V call is TRBV27, the J call TRBJ1-2, with 11 bases aligning to TRBD1. This TCR was sampled from a woman aged 50 to 60 in good health and CMV-seronegative. The CDR3 loop is CASSLEGRTGGSYGYTF. The DNA of the CDR3 is TGTGCCAGCAGTTTAGAGGGGCGGACAGGGGGCTCCTATGGCTACACCTTC.